This paragraph reports one T cell receptor (beta chain). The protocol was immunoSEQ multiplex PCR, while the TCRdb copy is restricted to in-frame clones and leaves out a portion. The sample carries some 290,000 clones, 80% recorded once. This entry comes from a study of cytotoxic CD8 clonotypes in ibrutinib-treated CLL. Germline assignment: CDR1 LNHNV and CDR2 YYDKDF (reference sequence). The CDR3 runs to 16 residues. J gave up 9 bases and V 1 base, and 10 bases lay outside the gene matches. The V and J genes are TRBV15 and TRBJ2-5; 11 bases fit TRBD2. The origin of this receptor is a human donor with chronic lymphocytic leukemia. This sample comprised PBMCs, obtained before ibrutinib treatment. The CDR3 region has the DNA TGTGCCACCAGCAGAGGACTAGCGGGACCTGCGGGGGCCCAGTACTTC. This codes for CATSRGLAGPAGAQYF.